This record covers a single T cell receptor beta chain. Sequenced by immunoSEQ multiplex PCR; TCRdb stores in-frame clones only, minus some. The repertoire holds 200,000 to 250,000 clones, with approximately 79% as singletons. These data come from a study of blood T cell repertoires in COVID-19. CDR1 SGHRS and CDR2 YFSETQ come from the germline V gene. This CDR3 is built from 14 residues. The V and J ends lost 3 bases and 1 base respectively, with 8 bases between them. The sequenced material came from peripheral blood. This TCR derives from a human donor in a cohort sampled during active COVID-19. The V gene is TRBV5-1, the J gene TRBJ1-3; tentatively, D is TRBD1 (6 bases). The CDR3: CASSSGTSGNTIYF. Here the CDR3 DNA reads TGCGCCAGCAGCTCGGGGACATCTGGAAACACCATATATTTT.